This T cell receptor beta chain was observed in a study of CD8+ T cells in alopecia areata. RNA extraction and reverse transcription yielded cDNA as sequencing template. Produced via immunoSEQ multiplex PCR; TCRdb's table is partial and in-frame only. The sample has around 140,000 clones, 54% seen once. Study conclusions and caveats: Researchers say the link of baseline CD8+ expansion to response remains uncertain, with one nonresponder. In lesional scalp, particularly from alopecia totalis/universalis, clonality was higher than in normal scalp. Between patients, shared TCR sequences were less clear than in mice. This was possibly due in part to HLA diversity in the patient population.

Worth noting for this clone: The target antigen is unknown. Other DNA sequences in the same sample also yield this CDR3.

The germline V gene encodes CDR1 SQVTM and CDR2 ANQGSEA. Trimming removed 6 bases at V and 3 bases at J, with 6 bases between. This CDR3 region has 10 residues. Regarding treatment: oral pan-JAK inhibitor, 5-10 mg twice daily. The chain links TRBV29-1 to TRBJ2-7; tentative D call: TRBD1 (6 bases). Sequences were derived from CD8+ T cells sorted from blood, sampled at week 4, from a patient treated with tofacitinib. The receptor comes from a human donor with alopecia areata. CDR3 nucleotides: TGCAGCGTCAGGGGCTACGAGCAGTACTTC. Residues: CSVRGYEQYF.